Shown below are 31 T cell receptor beta chains from a single sample sequenced in a study of CD8 T cells in ankylosing spondylitis. TCRdb analysed the 5' RACE reads with MiXCR anew, one entry per CDR3 protein. Of some 840,000 distinct CDR3 sequences detected, approximately 10% appear once; the ten largest clones hold under 0.6%. Findings and caveats of the study: The study identified a TCR beta motif of several highly homologous variants that appeared characteristic of ankylosing spondylitis blood.

The antigens for these receptors are not known. Specimen: blood, either unsorted or a sorted T cell fraction (not recorded which). Receptors originate from a male donor with ankylosing spondylitis.

Of note for this clonotype: At one end the junction does not follow the germline gene, possibly because of a read error. The chain has TRBV7-2 and TRBJ2-1, with 7 bases aligning to TRBD1. The V gene's germline CDR1 is SGHTA and CDR2 FQGNSA. The CDR3 extends over 15 amino acids. The CDR3 region has the DNA TGTGCCAGCAGCCTAGCAACAGGGGTGGGGAATGAGCAGTTCTTC. Its protein product is CASSLATGVGNEQFF.

This clonotype has at least ten counts. V is TRBV4-3 and J is TRBJ1-1, with 9 bases identical to TRBD1. Germline-derived CDR1 and CDR2 are LGHNA and YSLEER. This CDR3 region has 14 residues. J gave up 5 bases and V 3 bases, and 4 bases lay outside the gene matches. This chain's CDR3 is CASSQGGTGTEAFF. The CDR3 DNA reads TGCGCCAGCAGCCAGGGTGGGACAGGGACTGAAGCTTTCTTT.

The CDR3 is CSAAGPRGNQPQHF. Written as DNA, the CDR3 is TGCAGTGCTGCCGGGCCTAGGGGTAATCAGCCCCAGCATTTT. The chain is built from TRBV20-1 and TRBJ1-5; D possibly corresponds to TRBD1 (5 bases). The germline V gene has CDR1 DFQATT and CDR2 SNEGSKA (reference sequence). The germline V and J ends were trimmed by 5 bases and 4 bases, with 15 bases remaining between them. The CDR3 is 14 residues long.

V gene TRBV6-6 combines with J gene TRBJ2-1; D uncertain. This CDR3 spans 11 amino acids. CDR1 is MNHNY, CDR2 SVGAGI, per germline (reference sequence). Trimming stripped 5 bases from V and 12 bases from J, with 11 bases between. DNA of the CDR3: TGTGCCAGCAGTCCTTTTATGGGGCAGTTCTTC. Residues: CASSPFMGQFF.

This clonotype has a handful of counts. This chain uses TRBV12-3 or TRBV12-4 with TRBJ1-1; D is ambiguous. Trimming took 8 bases from V and 6 from J, leaving 16 bases between them. The CDR3 consists of 13 residues. DNA for the CDR3: TGTGCCAGCGGACGCTTGGGGAGCCCTGAAGCTTTCTTT. It codes for CASGRLGSPEAFF.

The chain combines TRBV5-6 with TRBJ2-5, with TRBD2 as a possible D gene (5 bases). V was cut by 2 bases and J by 0 bases, with 11 bases left in between. Per germline, CDR1 SGHDT and CDR2 YYEEEE. CDR3 length equals 15 residues. CDR3 in amino acids: CASSFLASYQETQYF. The CDR3 bases are TGTGCCAGCAGCTTTCTAGCCTCATACCAAGAGACCCAGTACTTC.

This clonotype was detected only a few times. The chain joins TRBV25-1 to TRBJ2-7, with 10 bases lining up with TRBD1. There are 16 residues in the CDR3. Germline CDR1 and CDR2: MGHDK and SYGVNS. The J segment lost 5 bases and the V segment lost 3 bases, leaving 10 bases of the junction unmatched. The CDR3 here is CASSDRRDRGRDEQYF. DNA for the CDR3: TGTGCCAGCAGTGATCGGAGGGACAGGGGAAGGGACGAGCAGTACTTC.

This chain uses TRBV20-1 with TRBJ2-5; TRBD1 is a possible D gene (5 bases). V dropped 3 bases and J dropped 5 bases, with 19 bases sitting between them. Looked up from germline, CDR1 is DFQATT and CDR2 is SNEGSKA (reference sequence). The CDR3 is 15 residues long. CDR3 in amino acids: CSASKGTDGAETQYF. The CDR3 DNA sequence: TGCAGTGCTAGTAAGGGAACGGATGGGGCTGAGACCCAGTACTTC.

This clonotype was detected only a few times. The rearrangement links TRBV20-1 to TRBJ1-2; possible D gene TRBD1, 5 bases. V was clipped by 5 bases and J by 8 bases, with 18 bases between them. The CDR3 consists of 13 residues. Germline CDR1 is DFQATT and CDR2 is SNEGSKA (reference sequence). CDR3: CSARILGAWGYTF. CDR3 nucleotide sequence: TGCAGTGCTCGCATACTCGGGGCATGGGGCTACACCTTC.

J is TRBJ2-7 and V is TRBV10-3, with 14 bases matching TRBD2. This CDR3 region has 16 residues. The V and J ends lost 7 bases and 0 bases, in that order; junction bases with no gene match: 5. The germline gives CDR1 ENHRY, CDR2 SYGVKD. The CDR3 DNA reads as TGTGCCATCAAAGGGACTAGCGGGAGTAACTCCTACGAGCAGTACTTC. The encoded protein is CAIKGTSGSNSYEQYF.

This clonotype occurred a few times. The rearrangement uses TRBV18 and TRBJ2-4, with TRBD1 matching 8 bases. The V segment lost 2 bases and the J segment 6 bases; nucleotides outside the gene matches: 3. The CDR3 is 14 residues long. Germline-derived CDR1 and CDR2 are KGHSH and LQKENI. The CDR3 nucleotides read TGTGCCAGCTCACCAACCGGGACAGGAAACATTCAGTACTTC. It encodes CASSPTGTGNIQYF. The entire variable domain, with the rest obtained from reference TRBV18 and TRBJ2-4, is as follows: NAGVMQNPRHLVRRRGQEARLRCSPMKGHSHVYWYRQLPEEGLKFMVYLQKENIIDESGMPKERFSAEFPKEGPSILRIQQVVRGDSAAYFCASSPTGTGNIQYFGAGTRLSVL.

This clonotype was seen at least ten times. V is TRBV20-1 and J is TRBJ2-7; D possibly corresponds to TRBD2 (6 bases). V lost 1 base and J lost 6, with 13 bases in between. Per germline, CDR1 DFQATT and CDR2 SNEGSKA (reference sequence). This CDR3 has 13 residues. In DNA form, the CDR3 reads TGCAGTGCTAGAGGGCTAGCGTCCATCGAGCAGTACTTC. Translated: CSARGLASIEQYF.

Only a few counts were recorded for this clonotype. The V call is TRBV20-1, the J call TRBJ1-6, with unresolved D. CDR3 size: 14 residues. V was trimmed by 3 bases and J by 5 bases, leaving 11 bases between them. Germline-derived CDR1 and CDR2 are DFQATT and SNEGSKA (reference sequence). DNA of the CDR3: TGCAGTGCTAGGTGGGGAAGTAATAATTCACCCCTCCACTTT. Translation: CSARWGSNNSPLHF.

This clonotype appeared a few times. The chain employs TRBV20-1 and TRBJ2-1, with TRBD2 as a possible D gene (6 bases). V lost 4 bases to trimming and J lost 2 bases, with 12 bases between them. This CDR3 contains 14 residues. CDR1 is DFQATT, CDR2 SNEGSKA, per germline (reference sequence). For the CDR3, the DNA is TGCAGTGCTATTAGCGGTTCCGCCTACAATGAGCAGTTCTTC. It yields the protein CSAISGSAYNEQFF.

The rearrangement links TRBV20-1 to TRBJ1-6; D perhaps matches TRBD1 (5 bases). Trimming removed 4 bases from V and 7 bases from J, with 17 bases in between. CDR1 and CDR2 (germline): DFQATT, SNEGSKA (reference sequence). The CDR3 is made up of 15 amino acids. CDR3 sequence reads: CSAIEIRTHNSPLHF. Here the CDR3 DNA reads TGCAGTGCTATCGAAATAAGGACACACAATTCACCCCTCCACTTT.

This clonotype occurred a few times. The chain recombines TRBV28 with TRBJ1-1, with D tentatively TRBD1 (5 bases). V lost 3 bases to trimming and J lost 2 bases, with 10 bases between them. The CDR3 loop spans 14 amino acids. Germline V gene sequence: CDR1 MDHEN, CDR2 SYDVKM. CDR3 loop: CASSFGGVNTEAFF. CDR3 sequence (DNA): TGTGCCAGCAGTTTCGGAGGGGTCAACACTGAAGCTTTCTTT. The full variable domain, in which reference TRBV28 and TRBJ1-1 provide the parts outside the CDR3, is DVKVTQSSRYLVKRTGEKVFLECVQDMDHENMFWYRQDPGLGLRLIYFSYDVKMKEKGDIPEGYSVSREKKERFSLILESASTNQTSMYLCASSFGGVNTEAFFGQGTRLTVV.

This clonotype was observed many times. The chain employs TRBV4-3 and TRBJ2-1; D gene uncertain. V dropped 0 bases and J dropped 4 bases, with 10 bases sitting between them. The germline V gene encodes CDR1 LGHNA and CDR2 YSLEER. This CDR3 region has 15 residues. The CDR3 is CASSQEGLIYNEQFF. In nucleotides, the CDR3 is TGCGCCAGCAGCCAAGAGGGTCTTATATACAATGAGCAGTTCTTC.

The rearrangement joins TRBV7-9 to TRBJ2-1; D perhaps matches TRBD2 (6 bases). This CDR3 comprises 16 residues. The germline V gene has CDR1 SEHNR and CDR2 FQNEAQ (reference sequence). V lost 1 base and J lost 4, with 14 bases in between. This CDR3 reads CASSLGRTTEYNEQFF. CDR3 DNA: TGTGCCAGCAGCTTAGGACGGACTACCGAGTACAATGAGCAGTTCTTC.

This clonotype was counted ten times or more. The chain recombines TRBV20-1 with TRBJ2-5; a weak D match, TRBD1 (5 bases). This CDR3 region has 14 residues. CDR1 is DFQATT and CDR2 is SNEGSKA in the germline V gene (reference sequence). The V end was cut by 2 bases, the J end by 5 bases, with 15 bases between. The CDR3 DNA is TGCAGTGCTAGATCAGGGAATGGGCCGGAGACCCAGTACTTC. Translated, it gives CSARSGNGPETQYF.

The chain employs TRBV20-1 and TRBJ1-6, with 8 bases lining up with TRBD1. The CDR3 has 16 residues. The germline gives CDR1 DFQATT, CDR2 SNEGSKA (reference sequence). V lost 3 bases to trimming and J lost 0 bases; unmatched junction nucleotides: 4. CDR3 nucleotides: TGCAGTGCTAGGCGGACAGGGAGCTCCTATAATTCACCCCTCCACTTT. Protein sequence: CSARRTGSSYNSPLHF.

This clonotype was seen a handful of times. V and J are TRBV20-1 and TRBJ2-7; D call uncertain. Trimming shortened V by 6 bases and J by 8 bases, and 17 bases separated the two germline ends. The germline gives CDR1 DFQATT, CDR2 SNEGSKA (reference sequence). The CDR3 runs 12 residues. This chain's CDR3 is CSALSPHTQQYF. The CDR3, as DNA: TGCAGTGCCCTGAGTCCCCACACCCAGCAGTACTTC.

The rearrangement links TRBV9 to TRBJ2-5, with D maybe TRBD1 (8 bases). V was shortened by 2 bases and J by 4 bases, with 15 bases between the two germline ends. This CDR3 comprises 15 residues. The germline V gene has CDR1 SGDLS and CDR2 YYNGEE. CDR3 DNA sequence: TGTGCCAGCAGCGTGTCGACAGGGGAGGGAGAGACCCAGTACTTC. It specifies CASSVSTGEGETQYF.

This clonotype was detected a few times. The rearrangement joins TRBV20-1 to TRBJ2-2; 8 bases agree with TRBD2. After removal of 3 bases from V and 6 bases from J, the junction contained 6 bases not matched to a gene. The CDR3 length is 14 residues. The germline V gene encodes CDR1 DFQATT and CDR2 SNEGSKA (reference sequence). The CDR3 coding sequence is TGCAGTGCTAGCGGGAGGGCCATGGCCGGGGAGCTGTTTTTT. Translated: CSASGRAMAGELFF.

This chain uses TRBV18 with TRBJ2-5, with D uncertain. The CDR3 loop spans 16 amino acids. The germline V gene has CDR1 KGHSH and CDR2 LQKENI. V lost 2 bases, J lost 1 base, and 14 bases lay in between. The CDR3 loop reads CASSPVPPGLQETQYF. The DNA of the CDR3 is TGTGCCAGCTCACCAGTTCCGCCAGGCCTCCAAGAGACCCAGTACTTC.

This clonotype was seen a handful of times. The gene calls are TRBV30 and TRBJ2-7; 9 nucleotides align to TRBD1. The CDR3 covers 12 residues. Trimming cost V 5 bases and J 3 bases; bases outside gene matches: 2. Per the germline V gene, CDR1 is GTSNPN and CDR2 is SVGIG (reference sequence). CDR3 DNA: TGTGCCTGGTCGGGACAGGGCTACGAGCAGTACTTC. This gives the protein CAWSGQGYEQYF.

The table lists this clonotype with a few counts. The chain combines TRBV20-1 with TRBJ2-1, with 10 bases lining up with TRBD2. Germline trimming cut 5 bases from V and 3 bases from J; bases unmatched to any gene: 4. The CDR3 contains 14 residues. Per germline, CDR1 DFQATT and CDR2 SNEGSKA (reference sequence). This CDR3 is CSAGGLAFYNEQFF. CDR3 bases: TGCAGTGCTGGGGGACTAGCGTTCTACAATGAGCAGTTCTTC.

This clonotype was counted only a few times. The rearrangement links TRBV6-1 to TRBJ2-7, with 7 bases matching TRBD1. The CDR3 runs to 13 residues. The V gene's germline CDR1 is MNHNS and CDR2 SASEGT. The J segment lost 5 bases and the V segment lost 6 bases, leaving 7 bases of the junction unmatched. In nucleotides, the CDR3 is TGTGCCAGCAGGCTAGACAGGGTCCACGAGCAGTACTTC. This encodes CASRLDRVHEQYF.

V gene TRBV7-2 combines with J gene TRBJ2-1; D might be TRBD2 (5 bases). The germline V gene has CDR1 SGHTA and CDR2 FQGNSA. This CDR3 is 17 amino acids long. With 5 bases removed from V and 4 bases from J, the gap between germline ends came to 21 bases. CDR3 sequence (DNA): TGTGCCAGCAGCCCACCCGGTATAGTAGCGAATTACAATGAGCAGTTCTTC. Amino acid sequence: CASSPPGIVANYNEQFF.

This chain connects TRBV6-4 to TRBJ1-1, with D possibly matching TRBD1 (5 bases). The germline V and J ends were trimmed by 2 bases and 5 bases, with 9 bases remaining between them. Per the germline V gene, CDR1 is MRHNA and CDR2 is SNTAGT. This CDR3 has 13 amino acids. CDR3 region: CASSDRRETEAFF. The CDR3 DNA follows: TGTGCCAGCAGTGACCGCAGGGAAACTGAAGCTTTCTTT.

In this sample, this clonotype turned up a few times. This sequence joins TRBV20-1 and TRBJ2-1, with D unclear. The germline V gene has CDR1 DFQATT and CDR2 SNEGSKA (reference sequence). The CDR3 has 13 residues. V was shortened by 3 bases and J by 9 bases, with 15 bases between the two germline ends. The CDR3 reads CSASSQELVEQFF. CDR3 DNA: TGCAGTGCTAGCTCCCAGGAATTAGTTGAGCAGTTCTTC.

The V gene is TRBV4-3, the J gene TRBJ2-3, with a weak D call TRBD1 (6 bases). The CDR3 is 16 residues long. Germline loops: CDR1 LGHNA, CDR2 YSLEER. V lost 3 bases, J lost 0 bases, and 13 bases lay in between. The CDR3 reads CASSQETGSSTDTQYF. Written as DNA, the CDR3 is TGCGCCAGCAGCCAGGAGACAGGATCGAGCACAGATACGCAGTATTTT.